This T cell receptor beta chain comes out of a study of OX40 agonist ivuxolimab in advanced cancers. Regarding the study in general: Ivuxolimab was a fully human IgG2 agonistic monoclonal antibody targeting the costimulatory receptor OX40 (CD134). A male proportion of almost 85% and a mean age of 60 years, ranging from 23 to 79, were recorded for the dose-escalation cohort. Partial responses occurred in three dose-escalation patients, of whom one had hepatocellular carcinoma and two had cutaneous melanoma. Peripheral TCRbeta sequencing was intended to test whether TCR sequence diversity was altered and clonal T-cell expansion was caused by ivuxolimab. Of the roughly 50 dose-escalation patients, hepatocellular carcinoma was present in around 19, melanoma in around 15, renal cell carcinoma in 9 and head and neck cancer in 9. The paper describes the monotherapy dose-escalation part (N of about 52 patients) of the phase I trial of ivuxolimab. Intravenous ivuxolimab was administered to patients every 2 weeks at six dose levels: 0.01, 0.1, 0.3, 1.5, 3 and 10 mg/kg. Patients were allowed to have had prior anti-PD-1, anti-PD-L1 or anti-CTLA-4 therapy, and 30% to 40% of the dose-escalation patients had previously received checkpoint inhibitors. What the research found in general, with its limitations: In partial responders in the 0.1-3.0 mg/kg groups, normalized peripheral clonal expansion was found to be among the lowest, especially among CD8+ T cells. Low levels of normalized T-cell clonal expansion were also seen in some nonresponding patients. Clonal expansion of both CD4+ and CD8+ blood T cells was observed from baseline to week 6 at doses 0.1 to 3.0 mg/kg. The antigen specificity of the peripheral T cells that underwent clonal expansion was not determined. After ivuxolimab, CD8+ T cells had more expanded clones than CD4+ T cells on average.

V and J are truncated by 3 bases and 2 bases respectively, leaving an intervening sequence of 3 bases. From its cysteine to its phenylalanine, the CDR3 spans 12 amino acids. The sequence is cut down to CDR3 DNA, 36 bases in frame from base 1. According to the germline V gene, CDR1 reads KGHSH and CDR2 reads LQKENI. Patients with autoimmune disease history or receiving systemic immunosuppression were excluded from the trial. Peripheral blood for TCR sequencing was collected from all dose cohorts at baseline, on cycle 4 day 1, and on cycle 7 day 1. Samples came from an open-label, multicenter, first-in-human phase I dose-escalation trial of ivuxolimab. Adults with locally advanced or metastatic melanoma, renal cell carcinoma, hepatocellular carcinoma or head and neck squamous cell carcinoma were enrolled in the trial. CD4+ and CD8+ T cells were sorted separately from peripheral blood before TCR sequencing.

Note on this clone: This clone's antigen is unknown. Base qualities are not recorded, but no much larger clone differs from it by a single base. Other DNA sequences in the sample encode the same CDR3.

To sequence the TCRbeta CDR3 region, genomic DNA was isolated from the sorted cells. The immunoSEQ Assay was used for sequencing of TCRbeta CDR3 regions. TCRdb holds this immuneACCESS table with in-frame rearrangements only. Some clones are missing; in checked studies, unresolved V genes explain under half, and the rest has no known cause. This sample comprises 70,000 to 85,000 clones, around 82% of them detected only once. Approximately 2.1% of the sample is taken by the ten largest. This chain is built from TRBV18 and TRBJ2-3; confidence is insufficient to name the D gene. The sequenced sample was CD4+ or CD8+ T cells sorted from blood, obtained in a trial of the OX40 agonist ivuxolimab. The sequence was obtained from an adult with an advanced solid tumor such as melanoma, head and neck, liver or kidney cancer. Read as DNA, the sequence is TGTGCCAGCTCACCGGTCACAGATACGCAGTATTTT. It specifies CASSPVTDTQYF.